This T cell receptor (beta chain) came from a study of blood T cells in healthy people across ages (dated by TCRdb to 2015 to 2017). Looking at the study overall: In model experiments, roughly one uniquely barcoded TCR beta cDNA molecule per two T cells was captured by template switching. Donors were grouped into four age groups: young (average 16 years), middle-aged (roughly 37), aged (approximately 58) and long-lived (around 82). To avoid experimental bias, donors of different ages were randomly spread across the sequencing lanes. Two additional independent replicas of 1 million unique cDNA reads from the same blood draw were analyzed for two donors (one aged 18 to 30 and one aged 80 or older). To track age-related changes in TCR beta repertoire diversity, the study relied on deep sequencing normalized with unique cDNA molecular identifiers.

Libraries were constructed by 5' RACE. These reads were obtained on an Illumina HiSeq 2500. A second 7 to 11 cycle PCR used a sample-barcoded 5' primer and a J-beta primer mix. A unique molecular identifier was introduced onto each TCR beta cDNA molecule by a template-switch 5' adaptor carrying 12 random nucleotides. Each sample yielded at least 2.5 million CDR3-containing paired-end reads. First-strand cDNA was synthesized from all RNA with the Mint cDNA synthesis kit, primed by a TRBC-specific oligonucleotide. Following uracil-DNA glycosylase treatment, a first 18-cycle PCR with universal primers M1SS and BC2_uni_R was performed on all cDNA. The original methods were these. Normalization of each sample was performed by random selection of 1 million high-quality reads, each carrying a distinct molecular identifier. Reads with shared molecular identifiers were discarded instead of being binned into consensus sequences. MiTCR, run with a Q25 quality threshold and the strictest error-elimination algorithm, handled CDR3 identification, clonotype clustering and error correction. A nonparametric unseen species model with Euler transformation was used to estimate lower-bound total TCR beta diversity. Starting from the raw public reads, TCRdb applied fastp trimming at Q25, assembled clones with MiXCR and retained in-frame beta chains. For every CDR3 protein sequence, its rows merge into one entry that carries the most common genes and DNA. TCRdb's processing, not the authors', yielded these V and J calls. This sample gives 1,300,000 or so distinct CDR3 sequences in total; around 59% of them show up just once. The leading ten clones occupy roughly 6.3% of the sample.

Based on the germline V gene (reference sequence), the CDR1 and CDR2 sequences are DFQATT and SNEGSKA. The CDR3 has 14 amino acids, counting the end cysteine and phenylalanine. Just CDR3 DNA is preserved here, 42 bases in frame from base 1. V is cut by 5 bases and J by 7 bases, and the space between the germline ends is 21 bases. As for this clonotype: No cognate antigen has been identified for it. Base qualities were left out, and no much larger clone turns up one base away.

Beyond this particular receptor, the publication reports: Compared with the aged group, the long-lived group had more naive CD4+ T cells, fewer expanded clones and increased TCR diversity, suggesting age selection. A strong correlation was found between observed TCR beta diversity and the percentage of naive T cells measured by flow cytometry. As age increased, observed TCR beta diversity per million T cells dropped in a roughly linear way, and a significant reduction was already evident by age 40. Total diversity estimates from one million sequenced T cells were considered lower bounds and underestimates. Since profiling was done on bulk unsorted PBMCs, naive and antigen-experienced compartments could not be conclusively compared. Donor CMV infection status was unknown, potentially confounding age-related changes in expanded clonotypes.

The approximately 41 donors, aged about 6 to 95 years, were systemically healthy Caucasian individuals from Russia. Ten milliliters of peripheral blood were collected from each donor into EDTA-treated Vacutainer tubes. Ficoll-Paque density-gradient centrifugation was used to isolate PBMCs, with at least 6.5 million per sample. Total RNA was extracted from PBMCs with Trizol reagent, with at least 6 micrograms obtained per sample. For every donor, an aliquot of PBMCs went through flow cytometry to measure the percentages of naive CD45RAhigh/CD27high T cells. Sequenced input: blood. The sequence joins TRBV20-1 to TRBJ2-7; the D call is tentative, TRBD1 or TRBD2, as each matches 7 bases. The receptor comes from a man aged 18 to 29 in good health. The encoded CDR3 is CSAEDIRRGGEQYF. DNA sequence: TGCAGTGCTGAGGATATACGCAGGGGGGGTGAGCAGTACTTC.